The sample holds one count of the clone carrying this T cell receptor (beta chain). This sample stems from a study of blood T cell repertoires in COVID-19. Study context: Acute and convalescent COVID-19 samples came from the United States, Italy and Spain. The cDNA or gDNA used as material had been derived from T cells, B-cell-depleted T cells, or PBMCs.

Per the study methods: From reference gene primer amplification, estimates of nucleated cell counts were derived. The repertoire was sequenced with immunoSEQ multiplex PCR; TCRdb's copy has only in-frame clones and lacks some. V and J calls and clone size are given by that table; D and trimming were obtained from the DNA. The sample includes 230,000 or so clones, more than 65% seen only once; the top ten take about 2.1%. Trimming pared 2 bases from V and 10 bases from J, leaving 14 bases between. Per germline, CDR1 MNHEY and CDR2 SVGAGI. The CDR3 is 13 residues long. The receptor's source is a man aged 40-55 years who had recovered from COVID-19. The V and J genes are TRBV6-5 and TRBJ1-1; D might be TRBD1 (5 bases). Material: peripheral blood. CDR3 sequence reads: CASSYPSVGGAFF. The CDR3 nucleotides read TGTGCCAGCAGTTACCCAAGTGTGGGGGGAGCTTTCTTT.